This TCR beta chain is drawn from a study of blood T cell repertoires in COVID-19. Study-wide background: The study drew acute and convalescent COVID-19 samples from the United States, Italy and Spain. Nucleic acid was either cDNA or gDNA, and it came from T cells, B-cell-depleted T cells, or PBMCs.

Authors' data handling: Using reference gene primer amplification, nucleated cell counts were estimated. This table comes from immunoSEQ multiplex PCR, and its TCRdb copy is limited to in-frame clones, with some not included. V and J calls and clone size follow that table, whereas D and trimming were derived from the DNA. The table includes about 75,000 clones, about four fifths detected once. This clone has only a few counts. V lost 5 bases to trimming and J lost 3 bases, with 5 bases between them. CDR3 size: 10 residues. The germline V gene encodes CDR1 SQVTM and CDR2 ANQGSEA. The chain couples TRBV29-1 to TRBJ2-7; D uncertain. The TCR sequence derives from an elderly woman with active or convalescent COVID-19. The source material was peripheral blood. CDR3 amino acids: CSVINYEQYF. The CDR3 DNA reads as TGCAGCGTTATCAACTACGAGCAGTACTTC.